This note documents a single T cell receptor (beta chain) sequence. These data are taken from a study of blood T cell repertoires in COVID-19. The CDR3 is 15 residues long. Trimming stripped 5 bases from V and 4 bases from J, with 17 bases between. Germline-derived CDR1 and CDR2 are MNHEY and SMNVEV (reference sequence). Clones were read by immunoSEQ multiplex PCR, and TCRdb kept only the in-frame ones, dropping some. The sample has about 290,000 clones, 89% seen once. The sequencing sample was made of PBMCs or T cells enriched from blood (not recorded which). This chain links TRBV27 with TRBJ1-1, with D maybe TRBD1 (5 bases). This receptor was obtained from a woman in her thirties or forties who had recovered from COVID-19. CDR3 in DNA: TGTGCCAGCAGTCGGACGGGGGGAGGTGGCACTGAAGCTTTCTTT. It encodes CASSRTGGGGTEAFF.